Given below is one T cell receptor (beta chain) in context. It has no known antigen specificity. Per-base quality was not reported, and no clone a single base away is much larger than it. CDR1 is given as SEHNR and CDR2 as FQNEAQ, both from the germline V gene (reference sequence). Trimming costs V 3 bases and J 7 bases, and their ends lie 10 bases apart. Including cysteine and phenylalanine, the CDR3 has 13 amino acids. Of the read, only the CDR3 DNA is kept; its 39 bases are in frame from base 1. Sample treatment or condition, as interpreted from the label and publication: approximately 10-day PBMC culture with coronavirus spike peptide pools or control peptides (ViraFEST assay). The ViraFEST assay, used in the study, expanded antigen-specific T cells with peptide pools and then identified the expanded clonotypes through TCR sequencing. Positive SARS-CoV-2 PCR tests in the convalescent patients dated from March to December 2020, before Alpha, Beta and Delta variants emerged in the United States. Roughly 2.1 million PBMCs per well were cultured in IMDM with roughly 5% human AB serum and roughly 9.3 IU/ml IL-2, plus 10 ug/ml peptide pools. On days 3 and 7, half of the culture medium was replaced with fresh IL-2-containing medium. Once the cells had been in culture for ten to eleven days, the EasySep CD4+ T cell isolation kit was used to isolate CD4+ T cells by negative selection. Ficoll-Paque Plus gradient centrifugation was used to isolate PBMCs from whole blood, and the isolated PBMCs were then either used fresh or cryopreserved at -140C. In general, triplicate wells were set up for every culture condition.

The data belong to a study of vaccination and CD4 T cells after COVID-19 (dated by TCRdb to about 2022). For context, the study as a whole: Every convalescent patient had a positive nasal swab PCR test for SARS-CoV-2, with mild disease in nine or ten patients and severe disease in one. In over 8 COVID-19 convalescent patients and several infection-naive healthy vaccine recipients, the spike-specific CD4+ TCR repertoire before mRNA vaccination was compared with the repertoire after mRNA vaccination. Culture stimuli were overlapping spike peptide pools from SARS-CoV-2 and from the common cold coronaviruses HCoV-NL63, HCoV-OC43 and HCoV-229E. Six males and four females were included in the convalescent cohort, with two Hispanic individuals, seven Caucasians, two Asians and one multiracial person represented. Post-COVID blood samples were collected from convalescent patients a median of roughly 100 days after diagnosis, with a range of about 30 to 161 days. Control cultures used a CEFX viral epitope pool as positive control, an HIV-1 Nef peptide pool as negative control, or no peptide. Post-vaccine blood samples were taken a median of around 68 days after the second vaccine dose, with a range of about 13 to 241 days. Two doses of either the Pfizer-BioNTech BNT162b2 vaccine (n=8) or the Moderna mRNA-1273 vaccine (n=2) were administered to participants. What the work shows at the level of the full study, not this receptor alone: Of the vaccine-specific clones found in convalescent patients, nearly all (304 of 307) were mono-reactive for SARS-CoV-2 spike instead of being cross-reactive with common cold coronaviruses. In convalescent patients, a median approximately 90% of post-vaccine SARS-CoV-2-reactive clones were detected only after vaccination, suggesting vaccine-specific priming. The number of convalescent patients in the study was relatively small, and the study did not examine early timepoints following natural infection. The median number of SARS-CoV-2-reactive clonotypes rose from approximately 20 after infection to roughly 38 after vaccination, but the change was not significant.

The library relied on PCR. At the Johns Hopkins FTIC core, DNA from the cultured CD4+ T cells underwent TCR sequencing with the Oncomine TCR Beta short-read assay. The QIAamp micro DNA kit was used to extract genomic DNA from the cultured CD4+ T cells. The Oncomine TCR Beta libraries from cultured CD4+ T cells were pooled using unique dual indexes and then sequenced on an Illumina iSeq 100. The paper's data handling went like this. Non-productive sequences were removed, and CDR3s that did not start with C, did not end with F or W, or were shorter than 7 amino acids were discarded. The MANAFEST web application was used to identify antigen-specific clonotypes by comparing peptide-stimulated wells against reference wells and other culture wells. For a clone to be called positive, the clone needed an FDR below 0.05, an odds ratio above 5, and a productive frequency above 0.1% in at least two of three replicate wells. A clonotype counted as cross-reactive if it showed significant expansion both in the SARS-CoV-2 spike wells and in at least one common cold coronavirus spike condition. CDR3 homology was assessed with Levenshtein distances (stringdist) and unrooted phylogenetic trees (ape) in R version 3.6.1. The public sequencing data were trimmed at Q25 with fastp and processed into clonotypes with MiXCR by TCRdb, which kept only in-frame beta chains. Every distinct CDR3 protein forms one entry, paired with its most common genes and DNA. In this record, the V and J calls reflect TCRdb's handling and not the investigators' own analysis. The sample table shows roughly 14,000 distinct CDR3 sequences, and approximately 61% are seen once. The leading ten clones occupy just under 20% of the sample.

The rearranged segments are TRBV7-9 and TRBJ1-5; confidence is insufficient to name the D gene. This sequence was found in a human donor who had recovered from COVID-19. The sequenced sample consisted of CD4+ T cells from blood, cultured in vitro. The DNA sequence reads TGTGCCAGCAGCTTGGGCTTGAGCCAGCCCCAGCATTTT. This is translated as CASSLGLSQPQHF.